This T cell receptor beta chain appears in the sequencing data of a study of cytomegalovirus exposure and HLA in healthy donors. This clone occurred once. Germline V gene data show CDR1 as MGHDK and CDR2 as SYGVNS. Trimming took 3 bases from V and 4 from J; bases not matched to a gene: 8. The CDR3 spans 16 residues. Use of 60 Vbeta and 13 Jbeta primers characterized the PCR. Profiling relied on immunoSEQ multiplex PCR, and the TCRdb table lists in-frame clones only, not all of them. Of about 200,000 clones listed, roughly 77% are singletons. The sequence came from a male donor in good health and CMV-seropositive. The material sequenced was PBMCs. The chain joins TRBV25-1 to TRBJ1-3; TRBD1 matches at 8 bases. The CDR3 loop reads CASSDSLRGPGNTIYF. For the CDR3, the DNA is TGTGCCAGCAGTGATTCCCTCAGGGGGCCGGGAAACACCATATATTTT.